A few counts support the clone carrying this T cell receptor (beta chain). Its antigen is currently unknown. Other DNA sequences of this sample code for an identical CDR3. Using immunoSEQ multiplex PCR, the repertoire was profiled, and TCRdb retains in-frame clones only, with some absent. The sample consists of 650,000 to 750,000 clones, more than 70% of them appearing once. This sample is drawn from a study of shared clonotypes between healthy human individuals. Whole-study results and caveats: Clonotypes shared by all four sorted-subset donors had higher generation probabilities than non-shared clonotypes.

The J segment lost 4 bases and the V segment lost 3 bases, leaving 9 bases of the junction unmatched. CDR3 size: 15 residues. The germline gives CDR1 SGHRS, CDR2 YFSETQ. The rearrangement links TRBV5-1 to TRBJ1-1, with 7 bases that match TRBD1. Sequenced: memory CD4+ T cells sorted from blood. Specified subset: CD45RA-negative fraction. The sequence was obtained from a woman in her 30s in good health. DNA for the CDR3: TGCGCCAGCAGCTCTTCCGGGACAGAAGGCACTGAAGCTTTCTTT. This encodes CASSSSGTEGTEAFF.